One sample yielded the 15 T cell receptor beta chains listed below, sequenced in a study of cytomegalovirus exposure and HLA in healthy donors. Amplification used 60 Vbeta primers and 13 Jbeta primers. Generated by immunoSEQ multiplex PCR, the TCRdb table keeps only in-frame clones and is missing some. Of some 200,000 clones detected, approximately 70% appear once; the ten largest clones hold 2% to 3%. What was sequenced was PBMCs. These receptors came from a man between 35 and 55 years old in good health and CMV-seropositive.

This clone was picked up a small number of times. This sequence joins TRBV28 and TRBJ1-6; 8 bases fit TRBD1. Germline CDR1 is MDHEN and CDR2 is SYDVKM. Losses at the gene ends were 3 bases for V and 10 bases for J; bases not matched to a gene: 8. The CDR3 is made up of 15 amino acids. The CDR3 DNA sequence: TGTGCCAGCAGTTTCCCCGGGACAGGCGGCTCACCCCTCCACTTT. Its translation: CASSFPGTGGSPLHF. Looking up the rest from reference TRBV28 and TRBJ1-6 gives the full variable domain: DVKVTQSSRYLVKRTGEKVFLECVQDMDHENMFWYRQDPGLGLRLIYFSYDVKMKEKGDIPEGYSVSREKKERFSLILESASTNQTSMYLCASSFPGTGGSPLHFGNGTRLTVT.

The V and J genes are TRBV4-1 and TRBJ1-5; D not resolved. This CDR3 contains 15 residues. CDR1 and CDR2 from the germline V gene are MGHRA and YSYEKL. Trimming removed 1 base at V and 6 bases at J, with 13 bases between. Here the CDR3 reads CASSQVEAGGQPQHF. The CDR3 DNA reads as TGCGCCAGCAGCCAAGTTGAAGCGGGAGGTCAGCCCCAGCATTTT.

The chain links TRBV25-1 to TRBJ2-7; D is ambiguous. V shed 5 bases and J shed 7 bases, with 15 bases lying between them. Germline assignment: CDR1 MGHDK and CDR2 SYGVNS. The CDR3 has 13 amino acids. The CDR3 loop is CASSRPAAREQYF. CDR3 sequence (DNA): TGTGCCAGCAGTCGTCCCGCCGCGAGGGAGCAGTACTTC.

The chain combines TRBV14 with TRBJ2-5; 7 bases are shared with TRBD2. V was pared by 3 bases and J by 7 bases, with 14 bases of the junction left unmatched. Germline V gives CDR1 SGHDN, CDR2 FVKESK. This CDR3 is 16 amino acids long. Here the CDR3 reads CASSQKGLAVRGTQYF. For the CDR3, the DNA is TGTGCCAGCAGCCAGAAAGGCCTAGCGGTCCGAGGGACCCAGTACTTC.

The chain couples TRBV7-6 to TRBJ1-2; D remains ambiguous. The CDR3 length is 14 residues. Germline V gives CDR1 SGHVS, CDR2 FNYEAQ. The germline V and J ends were trimmed by 1 base and 7 bases, with 13 bases remaining between them. The CDR3 DNA follows: TGTGCCAGCAGCTTAGAGCCTTACTCTTTTGGCTACACCTTC. Translating gives CASSLEPYSFGYTF.

The chain links TRBV27 to TRBJ2-5; TRBD2 matches at 11 bases. There are 16 residues in the CDR3. Trimming at V came to 5 bases and at J to 1 base, leaving 6 bases not matched to a gene. In germline, CDR1 is MNHEY, CDR2 SMNVEV (reference sequence). The CDR3 region is CASSILTSGGQETQYF. The CDR3 region has the DNA TGTGCCAGCAGTATACTTACTAGCGGGGGCCAAGAGACCCAGTACTTC.

The J gene is TRBJ1-1, the V gene TRBV7-2, with D maybe TRBD1 (6 bases). The CDR3 consists of 14 residues. Germline V gene lookup returns CDR1 SGHTA and CDR2 FQGNSA. V lost 6 bases and J 2 bases, leaving 13 bases between the germline ends. CDR3 DNA: TGTGCCAGCAGACGTCAGGGGCCCAACACTGAAGCTTTCTTT. Amino acid sequence: CASRRQGPNTEAFF.

Turning to this clone: At one end, the junction sequence differs from germline, possibly due to a read error. V and J are TRBV7-9 and TRBJ1-3; D uncertain. CDR3 length: 16 amino acids. In germline, CDR1 is SEHNR, CDR2 FQNEAQ (reference sequence). CDR3 DNA sequence: TGTTCCAGCAGTTCCATTGGCGTCGTGGGCGGAAACACCATATATTTT. It specifies CSSSSIGVVGGNTIYF.

This clone was seen only a few times. The chain uses TRBV5-1 and TRBJ2-5; D is perhaps TRBD2 (5 bases). CDR1 SGHRS and CDR2 YFSETQ come from the germline V gene. With 4 bases removed from V and 9 bases from J, the gap between germline ends came to 16 bases. The CDR3 contains 13 residues. The CDR3 DNA is TGCGCCAGCAGCGCAGTACTGATGGAGGCCCAGTACTTC. Its protein is CASSAVLMEAQYF.

The V call is TRBV7-8, the J call TRBJ2-5; 7 bases are a match to TRBD1. The J call may be incorrect, as the DNA end agrees better with TRBJ2-7. The germline CDR1 and CDR2 sequences are SGHVS and FQNEAQ. This CDR3 spans 12 amino acids. CDR3 sequence reads: CASSYNRGEQYF. The CDR3 nucleotides read TGTGCCAGCAGCTATAACAGGGGCGAGCAGTACTTC.

V and J are TRBV5-6 and TRBJ2-1; 12 bases line up with TRBD1. Germline lookup yields CDR1 SGHDT and CDR2 YYEEEE. The CDR3 consists of 16 residues. Unmatched junction bases numbered 8, after V lost 1 base and J lost 9 bases. CDR3 protein: CASSLRDRGRQAEQFF. CDR3 nucleotides: TGTGCCAGCAGCTTGAGGGACAGGGGGCGCCAGGCTGAGCAGTTCTTC.

This chain uses TRBV6-5 with TRBJ2-3, with a weak D call TRBD2 (6 bases). CDR3 length: 13 residues. Trimming took 8 bases from V and 0 from J, leaving 9 bases between them. Germline lookup yields CDR1 MNHEY and CDR2 SVGAGI. This CDR3 reads CASGGKSTDTQYF. The CDR3 nucleotides are TGTGCCAGCGGGGGGAAAAGCACAGATACGCAGTATTTT.

The chain carries TRBV2 and TRBJ1-1; D may be TRBD1 (6 bases). The ends were cut back, 9 bases at V and 4 bases at J, with 12 bases in the middle. This CDR3 has 12 residues. Germline values: CDR1 SNHLY, CDR2 FYNNEI. This chain's CDR3 is CASTGWSTEAFF. The DNA for the CDR3 is TGTGCCAGTACAGGGTGGAGCACTGAAGCTTTCTTT. Full variable domain (rest looked up from reference TRBV2 and TRBJ1-1): EPEVTQTPSHQVTQMGQEVILRCVPISNHLYFYWYRQILGQKVEFLVSFYNNEISEKSEIFDDQFSVERPDGSNFTLKIRSTKLEDSAMYFCASTGWSTEAFFGQGTRLTVV.

The genes are TRBV2 and TRBJ1-5, with a tentative D call TRBD1 (6 bases). The germline V gene has CDR1 SNHLY and CDR2 FYNNEI. The CDR3 is 15 residues long. Trimming took off 3 bases at V and 6 bases at J, with 15 bases between the two ends. The CDR3 spells CASSERRGRGQPQHF. In DNA form, the CDR3 reads TGTGCCAGCAGTGAGCGCAGGGGACGAGGTCAGCCCCAGCATTTT.

V and J are TRBV18 and TRBJ2-5, with D unclear. The germline V gene encodes CDR1 KGHSH and CDR2 LQKENI. Trimming pared 5 bases from V and 5 bases from J, leaving 6 bases between. The length of the CDR3 is 11 residues. CDR3 coding DNA: TGTGCCAGCTCATCTTCGGAGACCCAGTACTTC. Residues: CASSSSETQYF.